These 22 T cell receptor beta chains were all obtained from the same sample, sequenced in a study of cytomegalovirus exposure and HLA in healthy donors. Generated by immunoSEQ multiplex PCR, the TCRdb table keeps only in-frame clones and is missing some. The sample consists of 100,000 to 150,000 clones, about 89% of them appearing once. Sequences were obtained from PBMCs. These receptors were obtained from a woman under 30 in good health and CMV-seronegative.

The V gene is TRBV5-1, the J gene TRBJ1-5; the D is unclear. The length of the CDR3 is 13 residues. V was shortened by 4 bases and J by 0 bases, with 5 bases between the two germline ends. From germline, CDR1 is SGHRS and CDR2 YFSETQ. CDR3 protein: CASSVSSNQPQHF. The DNA for the CDR3 is TGCGCCAGCAGCGTTAGTAGCAATCAGCCCCAGCATTTT.

The rearrangement links TRBV29-1 to TRBJ2-2, with D possibly TRBD1 on 6 matching bases. Germline lookup yields CDR1 SQVTM and CDR2 ANQGSEA. Trimming pared 7 bases from V and 4 bases from J, leaving 13 bases between. There are 13 residues in the CDR3. In DNA form, the CDR3 reads TGCAGCGGCATAACAGGGACCACCGGGGAGCTGTTTTTT. Translated, it gives CSGITGTTGELFF.

The CDR3 sequence: CASSVEAGGRNTIYF. The CDR3, as DNA: TGTGCCAGCAGCGTAGAGGCAGGGGGTCGAAACACCATATATTTT. This rearrangement joins TRBV9 to TRBJ1-3, with 7 bases fitting TRBD1. CDR3 length equals 15 residues. Germline assignment: CDR1 SGDLS and CDR2 YYNGEE. V trimming: 0 bases; J trimming: 5 bases; junction bases outside the gene matches: 5.

The chain couples TRBV18 to TRBJ2-3, with 11 bases aligning to TRBD2. The CDR3 sequence is 16 residues long. Trimming took 4 bases from V and 2 from J; bases not matched to a gene: 5. Germline-derived CDR1 and CDR2 are KGHSH and LQKENI. CDR3 DNA: TGTGCCAGCTCACTGATAGCGGGAGGGGACACAGATACGCAGTATTTT. Its translation is CASSLIAGGDTDTQYF.

The V gene is TRBV5-3, the J gene TRBJ2-2; 8 positions match TRBD2. TRBV5-3 is an open reading frame, and its role is uncertain. V trimming: 1 base; J trimming: 7 bases; junction bases outside the gene matches: 9. The CDR3 is made up of 16 amino acids. The CDR3 DNA is TGTGCCAGAAGCTTGTTAAGCGGGAGTTGTAGCGGGGAGCTGTTTTTT. It codes for CARSLLSGSCSGELFF.

This sequence joins TRBV6-7 and TRBJ2-7; 12 positions agree with TRBD2. TRBV6-7 is given ORF status, its function remaining uncertain. J gave up 1 base and V 2 bases, and 6 bases lay outside the gene matches. This CDR3 region has 17 residues. The chain's CDR3 is CASSYRTSGITSYEQYF. The CDR3 bases are TGTGCCAGCAGTTACCGGACTAGCGGGATCACTTCCTACGAGCAGTACTTC.

As regards this clone: The identical CDR3 is also encoded by other nucleotide sequences in the sample. The J gene is TRBJ2-5, the V gene TRBV28; D is undetermined. Trimming shortened V by 2 bases and J by 2 bases, and 6 bases separated the two germline ends. Per the germline V gene, CDR1 is MDHEN and CDR2 is SYDVKM. The CDR3 totals 13 residues. In DNA, the CDR3 is TGTGCCAGCAGTTTAGTCGGTCAAGAGACCCAGTACTTC. Encoded protein: CASSLVGQETQYF. Supplemented by reference TRBV28 and TRBJ2-5, the full variable domain reads DVKVTQSSRYLVKRTGEKVFLECVQDMDHENMFWYRQDPGLGLRLIYFSYDVKMKEKGDIPEGYSVSREKKERFSLILESASTNQTSMYLCASSLVGQETQYFGPGTRLLVL.

This CDR3 is CASSGGLAEYNEQFF. CDR3 DNA sequence: TGTGCCAGCAGCGGGGGACTAGCGGAATACAATGAGCAGTTCTTC. The chain employs TRBV6-4 and TRBJ2-1; 11 bases are shared with TRBD2. CDR3 length: 15 amino acids. J lost 4 bases, V lost 6 bases, and 5 bases had no gene match. Germline assignment: CDR1 MRHNA and CDR2 SNTAGT.

V is TRBV2 and J is TRBJ2-1, with 9 bases aligning to TRBD2. Germline V gene lookup returns CDR1 SNHLY and CDR2 FYNNEI. The CDR3 totals 17 residues. With 3 bases clipped from V and 1 base from J, the junction kept 7 bases outside the gene matches. The CDR3 region has the DNA TGTGCCAGCAGTGAGGGCCTTCTAGCGGGGTCCTACAATGAGCAGTTCTTC. This gives the protein CASSEGLLAGSYNEQFF.

The chain is built from TRBV10-3 and TRBJ2-5; 8 nucleotides match TRBD2. This CDR3 region has 14 residues. CDR1 and CDR2 (germline): ENHRY, SYGVKD. V gave up 6 bases and J gave up 5 bases; unmatched junction bases: 8. CDR3 region: CAIRGTRSGETQYF. In DNA form, the CDR3 reads TGTGCCATCAGGGGGACTAGATCTGGGGAGACCCAGTACTTC.

This clone was seen a handful of times. The chain couples TRBV28 to TRBJ2-5; 7 bases match TRBD1. Germline CDR1 MDHEN, CDR2 SYDVKM. V gave up 10 bases and J gave up 5 bases; unmatched junction bases: 7. The CDR3 is 12 amino acids. The CDR3 loop reads CATRQGGETQYF. The CDR3 DNA reads TGTGCCACCCGACAGGGTGGGGAGACCCAGTACTTC.

This clone was counted a single time. This chain links TRBV13 with TRBJ2-3, with 7 bases identical to TRBD2. The trim removed 8 bases at V and 4 bases at J, leaving 15 bases unmatched. In germline, CDR1 is PRHDT, CDR2 FYEKMQ (reference sequence). The CDR3 extends over 16 amino acids. CDR3 bases: TGTGCCAGCCTTTTGTGGGAGGGCCGAAGACCAGATACGCAGTATTTT. This translates into CASLLWEGRRPDTQYF.

The CDR3 here is CASSLVSDGTDTQYF. The CDR3 nucleotides read TGTGCCAGCAGCTTGGTTAGCGACGGGACAGATACGCAGTATTTT. The chain employs TRBV5-4 and TRBJ2-3, with D possibly matching TRBD2 (5 bases). This CDR3 contains 15 residues. Germline V gene lookup returns CDR1 SGHNT and CDR2 YYREEE (reference sequence). V was pared by 0 bases and J by 3 bases, with 11 bases between.

The chain couples TRBV10-1 to TRBJ1-3; weak D call: TRBD1 (6 bases). Trimming removed 8 bases from V and 0 bases from J, with 11 bases in between. Per the germline V gene, CDR1 is WNHNN and CDR2 is SYGVQD (reference sequence). This CDR3 has 14 residues. The CDR3 DNA sequence: TGCGCCAGCCTGGGGGCGAGCTCTGGAAACACCATATATTTT. As protein: CASLGASSGNTIYF.

This chain connects TRBV12-5 to TRBJ2-2; weak D call: TRBD2 (5 bases). Germline assignment: CDR1 LGHNT and CDR2 FRNRAP. The CDR3 is made up of 15 amino acids. The V end lost 7 bases, the J end lost 6 bases, and 18 bases lay between the germline ends. DNA of the CDR3: TGTGCTAGTGCCCCCCTGACGGGAAGCGCCGGGGAGCTGTTTTTT. Translation: CASAPLTGSAGELFF.

The V gene is TRBV30, the J gene TRBJ2-1; 8 positions agree with TRBD2. Germline V gives CDR1 GTSNPN, CDR2 SVGIG (reference sequence). V lost 4 bases, J lost 0 bases, and 8 bases stayed unmatched. The CDR3 length is 16 residues. The CDR3 DNA reads as TGTGCCTGGACCGAAGCGGGGGTAAGCTCCTACAATGAGCAGTTCTTC. It yields the protein CAWTEAGVSSYNEQFF.

This sequence joins TRBV10-3 and TRBJ1-2; maybe TRBD1 (5 bases). CDR3 length: 18 amino acids. In germline, CDR1 is ENHRY, CDR2 SYGVKD. V was shortened by 3 bases and J by 3 bases, with 23 bases between the two germline ends. This CDR3 is CAISERGYPEAAYYGYTF. For the CDR3, the DNA is TGTGCCATCAGTGAAAGGGGCTATCCTGAAGCTGCCTACTATGGCTACACCTTC.

The rearrangement joins TRBV5-1 to TRBJ1-2; 7 bases agree with TRBD1. J gave up 2 bases and V 0 bases, and 4 bases lay outside the gene matches. CDR3 size: 15 residues. CDR1 and CDR2 (germline): SGHRS, YFSETQ. CDR3 protein: CASSLEGQANYGYTF. CDR3 sequence (DNA): TGCGCCAGCAGCTTGGAAGGACAGGCGAACTATGGCTACACCTTC.

The DNA of the CDR3 is TGTGCCAGCACAAGGACAGGGATCAATGAAAAACTGTTTTTT. It codes for CASTRTGINEKLFF. The chain couples TRBV6-1 to TRBJ1-4, with TRBD1 matching over 8 bases. The ends lost 7 bases at V and 5 bases at J; junction bases unmatched: 6. This CDR3 has 14 residues. CDR1 MNHNS and CDR2 SASEGT come from the germline V gene.

The chain links TRBV5-1 to TRBJ1-4, with D possibly being TRBD1 (5 bases). Between the trimmed V and J ends, which lost 0 bases and 3 bases, there was a span of 15 bases. In germline, CDR1 is SGHRS, CDR2 YFSETQ. CDR3 length equals 17 residues. The CDR3 nucleotides are TGCGCCAGCAGCTTGGGATCGGCAGGGATAGCTAATGAAAAACTGTTTTTT. Translating gives CASSLGSAGIANEKLFF.

The chain combines TRBV5-1 with TRBJ2-7, with 13 bases aligning to TRBD2. The CDR3 has 15 amino acids. Germline V CDR1 and CDR2: SGHRS, YFSETQ. With V trimmed by 4 bases and J by 3 bases, 4 bases remained unmatched. The CDR3 here is CASSAGLAGYYEQYF. The CDR3 DNA sequence: TGCGCCAGCAGCGCGGGACTAGCGGGATACTACGAGCAGTACTTC.

The V and J genes are TRBV5-6 and TRBJ2-1; TRBD2 aligns across 7 bases. The V gene's germline CDR1 is SGHDT and CDR2 YYEEEE. There are 14 residues in the CDR3. V dropped 2 bases and J dropped 8; count of bases not matched to a gene: 7. CDR3 sequence reads: CASSFLGREDEQFF. In DNA form, the CDR3 reads TGTGCCAGCAGCTTTTTGGGGAGGGAGGATGAGCAGTTCTTC.